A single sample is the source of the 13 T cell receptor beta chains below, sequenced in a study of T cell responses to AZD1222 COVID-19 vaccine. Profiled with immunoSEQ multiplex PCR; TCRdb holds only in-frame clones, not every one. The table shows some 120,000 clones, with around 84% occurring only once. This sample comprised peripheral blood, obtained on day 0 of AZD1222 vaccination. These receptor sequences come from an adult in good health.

CDR3 residues: CASAGLGELFF. The CDR3 bases are TGTGCCAGTGCAGGCCTCGGGGAGCTGTTTTTT. V usage is TRBV11-2 and J usage is TRBJ2-2; D ambiguous. V was clipped by 9 bases and J by 7 bases, with 9 bases between them. The germline CDR1 and CDR2 sequences are SGHAT and FQNNGV. There are 11 residues in the CDR3.

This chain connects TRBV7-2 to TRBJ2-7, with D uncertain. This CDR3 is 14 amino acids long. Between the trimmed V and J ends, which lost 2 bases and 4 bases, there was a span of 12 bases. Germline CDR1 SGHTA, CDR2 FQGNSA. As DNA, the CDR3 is TGTGCCAGCAGCTTACTTGGCCCCGCTTACGAGCAGTACTTC. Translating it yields CASSLLGPAYEQYF.

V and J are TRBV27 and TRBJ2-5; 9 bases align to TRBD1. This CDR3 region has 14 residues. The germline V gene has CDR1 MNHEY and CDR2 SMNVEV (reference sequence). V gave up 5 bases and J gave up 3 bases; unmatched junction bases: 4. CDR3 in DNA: TGTGCCAGCAGTCCGCGGACAGGGGAAGAGACCCAGTACTTC. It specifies CASSPRTGEETQYF.

CDR3 coding DNA: TGTGCCAGCAGCGCCCCAGGGGCGGGCTCCTACAATGAGCAGTTCTTC. Amino acid sequence: CASSAPGAGSYNEQFF. This rearrangement joins TRBV9 to TRBJ2-1; a possible D gene is TRBD1 (6 bases). The CDR3 spans 16 residues. V gave up 3 bases and J gave up 0 bases, with 13 bases separating them. Germline values: CDR1 SGDLS, CDR2 YYNGEE.

The CDR3 loop is CASIRGSNQPQHF. In DNA form, the CDR3 reads TGTGCCAGCATAAGAGGGAGCAATCAGCCCCAGCATTTT. This sequence joins TRBV28 and TRBJ1-5; D is ambiguous. Trimming shortened V by 7 bases and J by 1 base, and 8 bases separated the two germline ends. CDR3 length equals 13 residues. CDR1 and CDR2 (germline): MDHEN, SYDVKM.

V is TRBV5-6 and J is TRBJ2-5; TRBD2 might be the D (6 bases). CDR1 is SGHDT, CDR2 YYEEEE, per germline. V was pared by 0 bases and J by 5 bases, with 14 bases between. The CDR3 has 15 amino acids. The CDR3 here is CASSLAGGIGETQYF. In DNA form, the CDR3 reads TGTGCCAGCAGCTTGGCCGGAGGGATAGGTGAGACCCAGTACTTC.

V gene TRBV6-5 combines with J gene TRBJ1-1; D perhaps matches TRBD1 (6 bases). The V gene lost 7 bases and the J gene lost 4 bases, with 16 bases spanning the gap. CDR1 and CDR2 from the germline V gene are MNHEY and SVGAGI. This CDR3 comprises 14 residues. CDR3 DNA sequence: TGTGCCAGCACCGAGAACAGGGATAGCACTGAAGCTTTCTTT. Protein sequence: CASTENRDSTEAFF.

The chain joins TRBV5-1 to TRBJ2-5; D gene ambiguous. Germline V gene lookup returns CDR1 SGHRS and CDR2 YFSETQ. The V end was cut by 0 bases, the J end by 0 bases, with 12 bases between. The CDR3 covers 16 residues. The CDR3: CASSLAGSEYQETQYF. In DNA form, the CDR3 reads TGCGCCAGCAGCTTGGCCGGCAGTGAGTACCAAGAGACCCAGTACTTC.

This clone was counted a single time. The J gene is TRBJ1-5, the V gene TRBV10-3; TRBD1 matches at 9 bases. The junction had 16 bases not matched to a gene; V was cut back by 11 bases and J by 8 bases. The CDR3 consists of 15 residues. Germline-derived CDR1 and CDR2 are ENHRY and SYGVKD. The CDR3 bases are TGTGCCTTCCGAGAACCGGACAGGGGCCAAGAGCCCCAGCATTTT. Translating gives CAFREPDRGQEPQHF.

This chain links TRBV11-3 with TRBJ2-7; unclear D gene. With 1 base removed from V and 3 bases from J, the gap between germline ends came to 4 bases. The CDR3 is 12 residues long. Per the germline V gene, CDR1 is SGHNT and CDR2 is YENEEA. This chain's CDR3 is CASSLGSYEQYF. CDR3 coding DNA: TGTGCCAGCAGCTTAGGCAGCTACGAGCAGTACTTC.

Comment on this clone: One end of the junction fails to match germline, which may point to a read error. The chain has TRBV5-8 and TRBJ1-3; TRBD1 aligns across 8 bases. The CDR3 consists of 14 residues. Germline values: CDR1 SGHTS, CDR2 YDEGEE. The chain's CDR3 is CASTLTGDGNTIYF. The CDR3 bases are TGTGCCAGCACCTTGACAGGGGATGGAAACACCATATATTTT.

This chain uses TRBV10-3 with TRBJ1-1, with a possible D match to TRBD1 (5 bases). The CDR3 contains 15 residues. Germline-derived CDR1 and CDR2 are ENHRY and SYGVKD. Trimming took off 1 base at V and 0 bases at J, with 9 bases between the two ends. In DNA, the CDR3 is TGTGCCATCAGTGAGTTGGAGGGGATGAACACTGAAGCTTTCTTT. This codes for CAISELEGMNTEAFF.

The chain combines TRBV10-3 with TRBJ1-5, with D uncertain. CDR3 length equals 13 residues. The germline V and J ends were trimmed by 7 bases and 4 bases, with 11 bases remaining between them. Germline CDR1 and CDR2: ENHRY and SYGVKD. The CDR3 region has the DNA TGTGCCATCACCTCAGACCTAAATCAGCCCCAGCATTTT. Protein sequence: CAITSDLNQPQHF.